The 23 T cell receptor beta chains reported below all come from one sample, sequenced in a study of T-cell memory formation after mild COVID-19. One entry per CDR3 protein results from TCRdb running MiXCR on the 5' RACE reads. Among roughly 250,000 distinct CDR3 sequences, over 15% were seen once, and the ten largest hold around 23%. What was sequenced was PBMCs or a T cell subset sorted from them (not recorded which). The origin of the receptors is a man younger than 35 who had mild COVID-19 (a few samples of this study predate the infection). Cell type and time point are not known.

This clonotype showed up just a few times. The V call is TRBV6-5, the J call TRBJ1-4; D uncertain. V was cut by 4 bases and J by 8 bases, with 17 bases left in between. Germline V gene lookup returns CDR1 MNHEY and CDR2 SVGAGI. The CDR3 loop spans 15 amino acids. The CDR3 sequence: CASSSGMRVGEKLFF. The CDR3 DNA reads as TGTGCCAGCAGTTCGGGGATGAGGGTGGGGGAAAAACTGTTTTTT.

The chain links TRBV14 to TRBJ1-2; D is ambiguous. CDR1 is SGHDN, CDR2 FVKESK, per germline. Trimming shortened V by 4 bases and J by 3 bases, and 9 bases separated the two germline ends. This CDR3 has 13 amino acids. CDR3 amino acids: CASSPIPDYGYTF. CDR3 in DNA: TGTGCCAGCAGCCCTATTCCGGACTATGGCTACACCTTC.

This clonotype was found a few times. The gene calls are TRBV6-6 and TRBJ1-2, with unresolved D. V was cut by 4 bases and J by 4 bases, with 13 bases left in between. Germline lookup yields CDR1 MNHNY and CDR2 SVGAGI (reference sequence). This CDR3 contains 14 residues. The CDR3 nucleotides are TGTGCCAGCAGTTGGGAGACCTACGGCTATGGCTACACCTTC. It codes for CASSWETYGYGYTF.

The sample holds many counts of this clonotype. This chain connects TRBV11-2 to TRBJ2-5, with D perhaps assigned TRBD1 or TRBD2 (5 bases each). Germline V lookup: CDR1 SGHAT, CDR2 FQNNGV. V shed 3 bases and J shed 1 base, with 9 bases lying between them. The CDR3 loop spans 14 amino acids. CDR3: CASSFGALQETQYF. The CDR3 DNA sequence: TGTGCCAGCAGCTTCGGGGCTCTCCAAGAGACCCAGTACTTC. The whole variable domain, filled in from reference TRBV11-2 and TRBJ2-5, reads EAGVAQSPRYKIIEKRQSVAFWCNPISGHATLYWYQQILGQGPKLLIQFQNNGVVDDSQLPKDRFSAERLKGVDSTLKIQPAKLEDSAVYLCASSFGALQETQYFGPGTRLLVL.

The V call is TRBV7-6, the J call TRBJ1-1; perhaps TRBD1 as D (5 bases). Germline lookup yields CDR1 SGHVS and CDR2 FNYEAQ. The ends were cut back, 5 bases at V and 0 bases at J, with 13 bases in the middle. The CDR3 loop spans 15 amino acids. Here the CDR3 DNA reads TGTGCCAGCAGCCCCCGGGAGGGGATGAACACTGAAGCTTTCTTT. It is translated as CASSPREGMNTEAFF. Full variable domain (rest looked up from reference TRBV7-6 and TRBJ1-1): GAGVSQSPRYKVTKRGQDVALRCDPISGHVSLYWYRQALGQGPEFLTYFNYEAQQDKSGLPNDRFSAERPEGSISTLTIQRTEQRDSAMYRCASSPREGMNTEAFFGQGTRLTVV.

The V call is TRBV7-6, the J call TRBJ1-2; TRBD1 might be the D (5 bases). Germline V lookup: CDR1 SGHVS, CDR2 FNYEAQ. The CDR3 extends over 15 amino acids. Trimming cost V 2 bases and J 5 bases, with 15 bases left between them. CDR3 nucleotides: TGTGCCAGCAGCTTATCGGCTGGGACTTCTTATGGCTACACCTTC. This codes for CASSLSAGTSYGYTF.

This clonotype was recorded a few times. The CDR3 sequence: CASRSTRTGPTEAFF. CDR3 nucleotide sequence: TGTGCCAGCAGATCAACCCGGACAGGGCCCACTGAAGCTTTCTTT. The chain uses TRBV12-3 or TRBV12-4 and TRBJ1-1, with 8 bases lining up with TRBD1. With V trimmed by 6 bases and J by 4 bases, 10 bases remained unmatched. The CDR3 is made up of 15 amino acids.

This clonotype has only a few counts. The chain carries TRBV4-1 and TRBJ2-2; 10 bases line up with TRBD1. Trimming at V came to 0 bases and at J to 3 bases, leaving 7 bases not matched to a gene. The length of the CDR3 is 18 residues. Germline CDR1 MGHRA, CDR2 YSYEKL. The CDR3 DNA is TGCGCCAGCAGCCAAGAGACCAGACAGGGGGCCGACACCGGGGAGCTGTTTTTT. As protein: CASSQETRQGADTGELFF.

CDR3 amino acids: CASSFRRGGLEVTEAFF. CDR3 sequence (DNA): TGTGCCAGCAGTTTCCGACGGGGGGGGTTGGAGGTCACTGAAGCTTTCTTT. This chain joins TRBV27 and TRBJ1-1; D is possibly TRBD1 (5 bases). The length of the CDR3 is 17 residues. Germline CDR1 is MNHEY and CDR2 is SMNVEV (reference sequence). Trimming removed 3 bases from V and 4 bases from J, with 21 bases in between.

CDR3 region: CATSDTGTGWSGANVLTF. The CDR3 DNA sequence: TGTGCCACCAGCGATACCGGGACAGGGTGGTCTGGGGCCAACGTCCTGACTTTC. J is TRBJ2-6 and V is TRBV15, with 9 bases fitting TRBD1. The CDR3 has 18 amino acids. V dropped 5 bases and J dropped 1; count of bases not matched to a gene: 9. CDR1 and CDR2 from the germline V gene are LNHNV and YYDKDF (reference sequence).

This clonotype was found a few times. The chain recombines TRBV18 with TRBJ2-1; TRBD2 aligns across 12 bases. V dropped 6 bases and J dropped 10; count of bases not matched to a gene: 13. Germline V gene sequence: CDR1 KGHSH, CDR2 LQKENI. The CDR3 length is 16 residues. The CDR3 coding sequence is TGTGCCAGCTCCACCTCCCGACTAGCGGGGGCAGGGGAGCAGTTCTTC. Translated, it gives CASSTSRLAGAGEQFF.

This chain connects TRBV28 to TRBJ2-7; D is possibly TRBD1 (5 bases). The CDR3 length is 16 residues. The V end lost 4 bases, the J end lost 2 bases, and 18 bases lay between the germline ends. Germline CDR1 reads MDHEN; CDR2 reads SYDVKM. CDR3 nucleotide sequence: TGTGCCAGCAGTTCTACACCCCTCGGCAGGGCCTACGAGCAGTACGTC. This encodes CASSSTPLGRAYEQYV.

The table lists this clonotype with a few counts. At one boundary the junction diverges from the germline segment, which might be a read error. The chain combines TRBV7-7 with TRBJ1-1, with D possibly TRBD1 on 5 matching bases. This CDR3 is built from 14 residues. Per germline, CDR1 SSHAT and CDR2 FNYEAQ (reference sequence). CDR3 DNA: TGTGCTAGCAGCCCCTGGGGCCTGGGCACTGAAGCTTTCTTT. Translation gives CASSPWGLGTEAFF.

The V gene is TRBV4-3, the J gene TRBJ2-1, with TRBD1 as a possible D gene (7 bases). Germline-derived CDR1 and CDR2 are LGHNA and YSLEER. This CDR3 has 18 amino acids. Deletions cut 3 bases from V and 3 bases from J, with 21 bases between. The DNA of the CDR3 is TGCGCCAGCAGCCACTCGAGGCCCGGGACAGCGGGCTACAATGAGCAGTTCTTC. The encoded protein is CASSHSRPGTAGYNEQFF.

The chain combines TRBV4-3 with TRBJ2-3; the match to TRBD2 covers 10 bases. There are 17 residues in the CDR3. The germline V gene has CDR1 LGHNA and CDR2 YSLEER. J was trimmed by 3 bases and V by 0 bases; bases with no gene match: 6. Here the CDR3 reads CASSQDADSGGTDTQYF. DNA of the CDR3: TGCGCCAGCAGCCAAGATGCGGATAGCGGGGGGACAGATACGCAGTATTTT.

This clonotype was picked up a small number of times. The chain couples TRBV5-1 to TRBJ1-3, with TRBD1 as a possible D gene (5 bases). The CDR3 is 14 residues long. V gave up 3 bases and J gave up 0 bases, with 7 bases separating them. The V gene's germline CDR1 is SGHRS and CDR2 YFSETQ. CDR3 nucleotides: TGCGCCAGCAGCTCGGGGGTCTCTGGAAACACCATATATTTT. Translated: CASSSGVSGNTIYF.

The gene calls are TRBV7-9 and TRBJ2-7; weak D call: TRBD1 (5 bases). CDR1 is SEHNR, CDR2 FQNEAQ, per germline (reference sequence). The V end was cut by 4 bases, the J end by 0 bases, with 10 bases between. This CDR3 region has 14 residues. CDR3 region: CASSSRQLSYEQYF. The CDR3 DNA sequence: TGTGCCAGCAGCTCCCGACAGCTCTCCTACGAGCAGTACTTC.

The chain uses TRBV5-1 and TRBJ1-6; 8 nucleotides align to TRBD1. CDR1 and CDR2 from the germline V gene are SGHRS and YFSETQ. CDR3 length: 14 amino acids. V shed 5 bases and J 10 bases; nucleotides not matched to a gene: 8. CDR3 in amino acids: CASRSGTGYSPLHF. In DNA form, the CDR3 reads TGCGCCAGCAGATCCGGGACAGGCTACTCACCCCTCCACTTT.

The V and J genes are TRBV10-3 and TRBJ2-7; TRBD1 aligns across 7 bases. In germline, CDR1 is ENHRY, CDR2 SYGVKD. The CDR3 has 16 residues. V trimming: 6 bases; J trimming: 1 base; junction bases outside the gene matches: 12. The CDR3 DNA reads TGTGCCATCAGCCGGACAGGCCGGACGGGATCCTACGAGCAGTACGTC. It is translated as CAISRTGRTGSYEQYV.

The J gene is TRBJ2-7, the V gene TRBV6-2 or TRBV6-3; D is possibly TRBD1 or TRBD2 (6 bases each). Germline V CDR1 and CDR2: MNHEY, SVGEGT. The ends were cut back, 2 bases at V and 6 bases at J, with 11 bases in the middle. The CDR3 covers 13 residues. The CDR3 sequence is CASSYIGGGEQYV. The DNA of the CDR3 is TGTGCCAGCAGTTACATTGGAGGGGGCGAGCAGTACGTC.

This clonotype turned up a few times. This chain joins TRBV12-3 or TRBV12-4 and TRBJ2-3; D may be TRBD2 (7 bases). This CDR3 is built from 11 residues. V was pared by 3 bases and J by 14 bases, with 12 bases between. As DNA, the CDR3 is TGTGCCAGCAGTTTGAGGGGGGGGAGGTATTTT. Its protein is CASSLRGGRYF.

The chain links TRBV7-2 to TRBJ2-7, with 11 nucleotides matching TRBD2. Germline values: CDR1 SGHTA, CDR2 FQGNSA. Losses at the gene ends were 3 bases for V and 4 bases for J; bases not matched to a gene: 8. CDR3 length: 16 amino acids. The CDR3 region has the DNA TGTGCCAGCAGCTTGAATAGCGGGGGGGCATGGTACGAGCAGTACTTC. Residues: CASSLNSGGAWYEQYF.

This clonotype was seen more than once but under ten times. The chain carries TRBV5-1 and TRBJ2-5; TRBD1 or TRBD2 may be the D gene (5 bases each). The V end was cut by 1 base, the J end by 4 bases, with 11 bases between. The CDR3 is made up of 14 amino acids. Germline-derived CDR1 and CDR2 are SGHRS and YFSETQ. Written as DNA, the CDR3 is TGCGCCAGCAGCTTGTACGGGACGACAGAGACCCAGTACTTC. Its translation: CASSLYGTTETQYF.